This T cell receptor (beta chain) was recorded in a study of blood T cells in healthy people across ages. Study background: There was about one barcoded beta molecule captured by template switching per two T cells. Study-level points and caveats: The long-lived group displayed more naive CD4+ cells, plus higher diversity, than the aged donors did. Per-million-T-cell TCR beta diversity fell roughly linearly with age.

Trimming stripped 4 bases from V and 8 bases from J, with 14 bases between. This CDR3 is built from 13 residues. Germline V gene data show CDR1 as SQVTM and CDR2 as ANQGSEA. For every donor, a draw yielded 8.5 to 10 milliliters of peripheral blood. For the second PCR, which ran for roughly 7 to 11 cycles, a sample-barcoded 5' primer and a J-beta primer mix were used. One entry per CDR3 protein results from TCRdb running MiXCR on the 5' RACE reads. The sample lists 1,300,000 or so distinct CDR3 sequences, around 55% seen once, with over 6.5% in the top ten. A remark on this clonotype: What it recognizes is unknown.

Sequencing input: blood. V gene TRBV29-1 combines with J gene TRBJ1-4, with D possibly matching TRBD1 (6 bases). This sequence was found in a man younger than 30 in good health. DNA of the CDR3: TGCAGCGTTGTCGACAGGCGACCCGAAAAACTGTTTTTT. Encoded protein: CSVVDRRPEKLFF.